This T cell receptor (beta chain) is from a study of shared clonotypes between healthy human individuals. TCRdb keeps only in-frame clones here, not all; method: immunoSEQ multiplex PCR. The sample lists nearly 600,000 clones; nearly 97% were seen once. V gave up 2 bases and J gave up 2 bases, with 7 bases separating them. CDR1 is MNHEY and CDR2 is SMNVEV in the germline V gene (reference sequence). This CDR3 comprises 14 residues. Naive CD8 isolation took CD45RO-negative cells positively selected for CCR7 and excluded terminally differentiated effector memory CD45RA+ cells. The donors were adults (healthy and HIV-negative) with no recent acute infections or vaccinations. Caucasian adults residing in Nashville, Tennessee made up all the donors.

This TCR was recovered from a woman younger than 45 in good health. This chain links TRBV27 with TRBJ1-5, with D hard to call. Sequencing used naive CD8+ T cells sorted from blood. CDR3 residues: CASSLNPGNQPQHF. The CDR3 coding sequence is TGTGCCAGCAGTTTAAACCCGGGCAATCAGCCCCAGCATTTT.